Below, 27 T cell receptor beta chains from the same sample are listed, as sequenced in a study of beta chain features in type 1 diabetes. General observations from the study: Across all four CD4+ subsets, people with type 1 diabetes showed modestly shorter TCRB CDR3s.

No antigen has been identified for these receptors. Expressed TCRB transcripts were sequenced because the isolated RNA had all been reverse transcribed beforehand. Profiled with immunoSEQ multiplex PCR; TCRdb holds only in-frame clones, not every one. The sample includes 500,000 to 650,000 clones, about an eighth of them seen just once. The sample comprised naive CD4+ T cells from blood. These TCRs come from a man aged 30-40 years with type 1 diabetes.

The chain uses TRBV7-2 and TRBJ2-3; D may correspond to TRBD1 or TRBD2 (7 bases each). The CDR3 runs 17 residues. Germline CDR1 SGHTA, CDR2 FQGNSA. The V end was cut by 5 bases, the J end by 0 bases, with 18 bases between. The CDR3 coding sequence is TGTGCCAGCAGCCCGACAGGGAGGGGGTGGAGCACAGATACGCAGTATTTT. Its translation is CASSPTGRGWSTDTQYF.

With regard to this clone: Other DNA sequences in this sample translate to the same CDR3. The chain uses TRBV29-1 and TRBJ1-5; a possible D gene is TRBD1 (5 bases). V lost 6 bases, J lost 4 bases, and 10 bases lay in between. Germline CDR1 reads SQVTM; CDR2 reads ANQGSEA. The length of the CDR3 is 12 residues. The CDR3 DNA sequence: TGCAGCGTCGGGGACGTTAATCAGCCCCAGCATTTT. It codes for CSVGDVNQPQHF.

This chain connects TRBV19 to TRBJ2-5, with 8 bases aligning to TRBD2. The CDR3 consists of 18 residues. The trim removed 2 bases at V and 0 bases at J, leaving 11 bases unmatched. Germline lookup yields CDR1 LNHDA and CDR2 SQIVND (reference sequence). The CDR3 nucleotides are TGTGCCAGTAGTATAAAGCGAGCGGGGGACCCGTACCAAGAGACCCAGTACTTC. Translating gives CASSIKRAGDPYQETQYF.

The chain recombines TRBV5-4 with TRBJ1-4; no reliable D call. The CDR3 length is 14 residues. Trimming removed 2 bases at V and 0 bases at J, with 5 bases between. CDR1 and CDR2 (germline): SGHNT, YYREEE (reference sequence). In DNA form, the CDR3 reads TGTGCCAGCAGCTTCGGCCCAACTAATGAAAAACTGTTTTTT. Residues: CASSFGPTNEKLFF. The full variable domain, in which reference TRBV5-4 and TRBJ1-4 provide the parts outside the CDR3, is ETGVTQSPTHLIKTRGQQVTLRCSSQSGHNTVSWYQQALGQGPQFIFQYYREEENGRGNFPPRFSGLQFPNYSSELNVNALELDDSALYLCASSFGPTNEKLFFGSGTQLSVL.

This clone occurred a few times. J is TRBJ2-4 and V is TRBV5-6; no firm D call. The CDR3 is made up of 13 amino acids. Germline CDR1 and CDR2: SGHDT and YYEEEE. Trimming stripped 4 bases from V and 0 bases from J, with 5 bases between. DNA for the CDR3: TGTGCCAGCAGCAGGCTAGCCAAAAACATTCAGTACTTC. This gives the protein CASSRLAKNIQYF.

V is TRBV7-9 and J is TRBJ2-1, with D unresolved. The length of the CDR3 is 15 residues. Trimming took off 2 bases at V and 4 bases at J, with 12 bases between the two ends. CDR1 is SEHNR and CDR2 is FQNEAQ in the germline V gene (reference sequence). The DNA of the CDR3 is TGTGCCAGCAGCTTAAGTAGTGGGGTGTACAATGAGCAGTTCTTC. Translated, it gives CASSLSSGVYNEQFF.

The chain combines TRBV5-1 with TRBJ1-5; weak D call: TRBD1 (5 bases). V lost 4 bases to trimming and J lost 1 base, with 12 bases between them. CDR1 is SGHRS and CDR2 is YFSETQ in the germline V gene. CDR3 length: 15 residues. The CDR3 sequence is CASSPGTGSNQPQHF. DNA of the CDR3: TGCGCCAGCAGCCCTGGGACGGGAAGCAATCAGCCCCAGCATTTT.

The chain carries TRBV5-1 and TRBJ1-1, with TRBD1 identical over 8 bases. From germline, CDR1 is SGHRS and CDR2 YFSETQ. The CDR3 has 15 amino acids. V was pared by 4 bases and J by 5 bases, with 10 bases of the junction left unmatched. The DNA for the CDR3 is TGCGCCAGCAGCCTCATAGACAGGGGAAAAACTGAAGCTTTCTTT. Its translation is CASSLIDRGKTEAFF. Full variable domain (missing parts from reference TRBV5-1 and TRBJ1-1): KAGVTQTPRYLIKTRGQQVTLSCSPISGHRSVSWYQQTPGQGLQFLFEYFSETQRNKGNFPGRFSGRQFSNSRSEMNVSTLELGDSALYLCASSLIDRGKTEAFFGQGTRLTVV.

V is TRBV5-1 and J is TRBJ2-7, with 13 positions matching TRBD2. This CDR3 spans 16 amino acids. Germline V gene data show CDR1 as SGHRS and CDR2 as YFSETQ. V gave up 4 bases and J gave up 5 bases; unmatched junction bases: 9. The CDR3 nucleotides read TGCGCCAGCAGCACGGGACTAGCGGGGATCTGGGACGAGCAGTACTTC. Translating gives CASSTGLAGIWDEQYF.

The chain recombines TRBV28 with TRBJ2-1, with D maybe TRBD2 (6 bases). Germline values: CDR1 MDHEN, CDR2 SYDVKM. Trimming stripped 7 bases from V and 0 bases from J, with 13 bases between. The CDR3 extends over 15 amino acids. The CDR3 sequence: CASTAGPISYNEQFF. The CDR3 DNA follows: TGTGCCAGCACCGCGGGGCCCATCTCCTACAATGAGCAGTTCTTC.

Turning to this clone: The same CDR3 can be traced to other DNA sequences in this sample. CDR3 in amino acids: CASSQSGNTIYF. For the CDR3, the DNA is TGTGCCAGCAGCCAAAGTGGAAACACCATATATTTT. The V and J genes are TRBV14 and TRBJ1-3; D gene uncertain. Germline V CDR1 and CDR2: SGHDN, FVKESK. CDR3 length: 12 amino acids. Trimming shortened V by 2 bases and J by 3 bases, and 2 bases separated the two germline ends. The full variable domain, in which reference TRBV14 and TRBJ1-3 provide the parts outside the CDR3, is EAGVTQFPSHSVIEKGQTVTLRCDPISGHDNLYWYRRVMGKEIKFLLHFVKESKQDESGMPNNRFLAERTGGTYSTLKVQPAELEDSGVYFCASSQSGNTIYFGEGSWLTVV.

V usage is TRBV29-1 and J usage is TRBJ2-5; 7 nucleotides match TRBD2. This CDR3 has 14 residues. With 5 bases clipped from V and 5 bases from J, the junction kept 11 bases outside the gene matches. Germline loops: CDR1 SQVTM, CDR2 ANQGSEA. The CDR3 region has the DNA TGCAGCGTTTTTATCAGGGAGGGAAAGGAGACCCAGTACTTC. Translation: CSVFIREGKETQYF.

The V gene is TRBV20-1, the J gene TRBJ1-1, with D unclear. V was trimmed by 3 bases and J by 10 bases, leaving 6 bases between them. The CDR3 covers 9 residues. Germline-derived CDR1 and CDR2 are DFQATT and SNEGSKA (reference sequence). The CDR3 loop reads CSASKGAFF. In nucleotides, the CDR3 is TGCAGTGCTAGTAAGGGAGCTTTCTTT.

The table lists this clone with a few counts. A junction end diverges from the germline sequence, so it may reflect a read error. The chain couples TRBV6-6 to TRBJ1-2, with 7 bases matching TRBD1. The CDR3 is 11 residues long. Per the germline V gene, CDR1 is MNHNY and CDR2 is SVGAGI (reference sequence). The CDR3 coding sequence is TGTGCCAGCAGTTCCGACAGGGAGCTTGTCTTC. It translates to CASSSDRELVF.

V is TRBV4-3 and J is TRBJ1-5; D is perhaps TRBD1 (5 bases). The germline V and J ends were trimmed by 9 bases and 5 bases, with 14 bases remaining between them. This CDR3 comprises 13 residues. In germline, CDR1 is LGHNA, CDR2 YSLEER. CDR3 sequence reads: CASSGRVDQPQHF. CDR3 DNA: TGCGCCAGTTCCGGCAGGGTCGATCAGCCCCAGCATTTT.

A few counts support this clone. In DNA, the CDR3 is TGTGCCAGCAGCCCGGGCGGGACAACGAACACCGGGGAGCTGTTTTTT. Protein product: CASSPGGTTNTGELFF. The chain has TRBV4-2 and TRBJ2-2; D could derive from TRBD1 or TRBD2 (6 bases each). V was pared by 4 bases and J by 0 bases, with 12 bases between. From germline, CDR1 is LGHNA and CDR2 YNFKEQ. This CDR3 region has 16 residues.

The rearrangement joins TRBV4-3 to TRBJ2-1, with 7 bases aligning to TRBD2. V lost 0 bases to trimming and J lost 10 bases; unmatched junction nucleotides: 6. The CDR3 covers 14 residues. Germline V gene data show CDR1 as LGHNA and CDR2 as YSLEER. The CDR3 region has the DNA TGCGCCAGCAGCCAAGAGAACGGGGGGAGCGAGCAGTTCTTC. Protein sequence: CASSQENGGSEQFF.

CDR3 coding DNA: TGTGCCAGCAGTTTGGGACAGGGGGTTTCAGCTTCACCCCTCCACTTT. This sequence encodes CASSLGQGVSASPLHF. The chain has TRBV28 and TRBJ1-6, with TRBD1 matching over 11 bases. Per germline, CDR1 MDHEN and CDR2 SYDVKM. The CDR3 sequence is 16 residues long. After removal of 3 bases from V and 9 bases from J, the junction contained 7 bases not matched to a gene.

The V and J genes are TRBV5-1 and TRBJ1-3; TRBD1 matches 7 bases. From germline, CDR1 is SGHRS and CDR2 YFSETQ. Germline trimming cut 2 bases from V and 0 bases from J; bases unmatched to any gene: 8. The CDR3 has 17 residues. As DNA, the CDR3 is TGCGCCAGCAGCTTTGGAACGGGACAGCTCTCTGGAAACACCATATATTTT. This encodes CASSFGTGQLSGNTIYF. Full variable domain (rest looked up from reference TRBV5-1 and TRBJ1-3): KAGVTQTPRYLIKTRGQQVTLSCSPISGHRSVSWYQQTPGQGLQFLFEYFSETQRNKGNFPGRFSGRQFSNSRSEMNVSTLELGDSALYLCASSFGTGQLSGNTIYFGEGSWLTVV.

The chain carries TRBV28 and TRBJ2-4, with 9 positions matching TRBD2. Germline V gene lookup returns CDR1 MDHEN and CDR2 SYDVKM. Germline trimming cut 3 bases from V and 5 bases from J; bases unmatched to any gene: 5. The CDR3 has 15 residues. CDR3 in DNA: TGTGCCAGCAGTTTGGCTAGCGGGGCTCAAAACATTCAGTACTTC. Its translation is CASSLASGAQNIQYF.

The J gene is TRBJ2-1, the V gene TRBV4-2; unclear D gene. Germline V gene lookup returns CDR1 LGHNA and CDR2 YNFKEQ. The V end was cut by 2 bases, the J end by 7 bases, with 15 bases between. This CDR3 spans 15 amino acids. The DNA of the CDR3 is TGTGCCAGCAGCCAACCGGACCAGATCAGGAATGAGCAGTTCTTC. It translates to CASSQPDQIRNEQFF.

This clone occurred many times. The chain joins TRBV13 to TRBJ2-5, with TRBD2 identical over 11 bases. V lost 4 bases, J lost 5 bases, and 3 bases stayed unmatched. CDR3 size: 14 residues. Germline V lookup: CDR1 PRHDT, CDR2 FYEKMQ (reference sequence). CDR3 nucleotide sequence: TGTGCCAGCAGCTCGCGGACTAGCGGGGAGACCCAGTACTTC. This translates into CASSSRTSGETQYF. Together with reference TRBV13 and TRBJ2-5, the CDR3 gives the full variable domain: AAGVIQSPRHLIKEKRETATLKCYPIPRHDTVYWYQQGPGQDPQFLISFYEKMQSDKGSIPDRFSAQQFSDYHSELNMSSLELGDSALYFCASSSRTSGETQYFGPGTRLLVL.

This chain uses TRBV7-6 with TRBJ2-5; TRBD2 might be the D (5 bases). The germline V gene encodes CDR1 SGHVS and CDR2 FNYEAQ. CDR3 length equals 13 residues. V gave up 5 bases and J gave up 4 bases, with 11 bases separating them. CDR3 nucleotides: TGTGCCAGCAGCCCTCGAGGACTAGAGACCCAGTACTTC. Its protein product is CASSPRGLETQYF.

This rearrangement joins TRBV7-2 to TRBJ2-3, with D unclear. Germline V gene lookup returns CDR1 SGHTA and CDR2 FQGNSA. V lost 5 bases, J lost 0 bases, and 21 bases lay in between. The CDR3 has 18 residues. For the CDR3, the DNA is TGTGCCAGCAGCCGCGAGGCTCCCGGTTCTCCTAGCACAGATACGCAGTATTTT. This encodes CASSREAPGSPSTDTQYF.

This clone was recorded a few times. This rearrangement joins TRBV6-5 to TRBJ1-2; D is undetermined. Trimming pared 7 bases from V and 10 bases from J, leaving 13 bases between. Germline V gene lookup returns CDR1 MNHEY and CDR2 SVGAGI. The CDR3 sequence is 11 residues long. CDR3 nucleotide sequence: TGTGCCAGCAAGGGCAGGTCATCCTACACCTTC. Amino acids: CASKGRSSYTF.

The CDR3 loop reads CSVTQGDQPQHF. CDR3 coding DNA: TGCAGCGTTACACAGGGGGATCAGCCCCAGCATTTT. The chain carries TRBV29-1 and TRBJ1-5; 8 bases fit TRBD1. CDR1 and CDR2 (germline): SQVTM, ANQGSEA. This CDR3 comprises 12 residues. The ends lost 5 bases at V and 5 bases at J; junction bases unmatched: 2.

This clone has just a few counts. The chain is built from TRBV6-4 and TRBJ1-2, with 8 bases aligning to TRBD1. Trimming cost V 3 bases and J 0 bases; bases outside gene matches: 3. The V gene's germline CDR1 is MRHNA and CDR2 SNTAGT. The CDR3 runs 15 residues. The CDR3 loop reads CASSDGTGSNYGYTF. The CDR3 region has the DNA TGTGCCAGCAGTGATGGGACAGGATCTAACTATGGCTACACCTTC.